The rows below give T cell receptor beta chains drawn from one sample of a study of blood T cells in healthy people across ages. TCRdb passed the 5' RACE reads through MiXCR, listing each CDR3 protein once. The table includes some 900,000 distinct CDR3 sequences, roughly 43% detected once. The material sequenced was blood. Every receptor here comes from a man aged 25 to 45 in good health. Each CDR3 is given with its conserved first and last residue. The order of the fields is D gene, J gene, V gene, clone size, CDR3 DNA, CDR3 protein. D genes are given only for firm matches. A row's size may be missing; if present it is once, few, many or a size class.

>-|TRBJ2-7|TRBV29-1|-
TGCAGCGTTGAAGATAATTTTCGGCCCCCCTACGAGCAGTACTTC
CSVEDNFRPPYEQYF
>-|TRBJ2-7|TRBV25-1|few
TGTGCCACCATACCCTCCCAAGGGTCCTCCTACGAGCAGTACTTC
CATIPSQGSSYEQYF
>TRBD2|TRBJ2-3|TRBV11-3|-
TGTGCCAGCAGCCCGATTCGGGGGGCAGATACGCAGTATTTT
CASSPIRGADTQYF
>-|TRBJ1-4|TRBV20-1|-
TGCAGTGTTAGGAGCGGTTCCAATGAAAAACTGTTTTTT
CSVRSGSNEKLFF
>TRBD1|TRBJ2-7|TRBV25-1|-
TGTGCCAGCAGTGAGACAGACAGGGGGCGGAACGAGCAGTACTTC
CASSETDRGRNEQYF
>-|TRBJ2-7|TRBV3-1|many
TGTGCCAGCAGCCAAGCCGATTACGAGCAGTACTTC
CASSQADYEQYF
>TRBD1|TRBJ2-3|TRBV6-1|-
TGTGCCAGCAGTGAAGCGGACAGGCTCACAGATACGCAGTATTTT
CASSEADRLTDTQYF
>-|TRBJ2-7|TRBV7-6|once
TGTGCCAGCAGCTTATCCCCTCGGGGCCCTTACGAGCAGTACTTC
CASSLSPRGPYEQYF
>-|TRBJ1-2|TRBV7-2|-
TGTGCCAGCAGCTTTAGCTCAGGCGAACCTAACTATGGCTACACCTTC
CASSFSSGEPNYGYTF
>-|TRBJ2-1|TRBV12-3/TRBV12-4|-
TGTGCCAGCAGGGAGGCGGGGTCGTCGAATCCGTTCTTC
CASREAGSSNPFF
>TRBD1|TRBJ1-1|TRBV7-2|-
TGTGCCAGCAGCTTAGGGGACAGTATGAACACTGAAGCTTTCTTT
CASSLGDSMNTEAFF
>-|TRBJ1-5|TRBV28|-
TGTGCCAGCAGGGGCGGGGGGCGAAGCAATCAGCCCCAGCATTTT
CASRGGGRSNQPQHF
>-|TRBJ2-5|TRBV24-1|few
TGTGCCACCAGTGATCCCCGAGTGTCCCAAGAGACCCAGTACTTC
CATSDPRVSQETQYF
>-|TRBJ2-3|TRBV20-1|-
TGCAGTGCTAGCATCCTAGTCACAGATACGCAGTATTTT
CSASILVTDTQYF
>-|TRBJ2-7|TRBV6-5|few
TGTGCCAGCAGTTCCACAGGGTTTCGGTACGAGCAGTACTTC
CASSSTGFRYEQYF
>TRBD2|TRBJ2-7|TRBV20-1|few
TGCAGTGCTAGAGGTGGGCTAGCGGGGGGCTCCTACGAGCAGTACTTC
CSARGGLAGGSYEQYF
>TRBD1|TRBJ2-7|TRBV6-1|-
TGTGCCAGCACCTCAGGGGGTCTCGACGAGCAGTACTTC
CASTSGGLDEQYF
>TRBD1|TRBJ1-2|TRBV4-2|-
TGTGCCAGCAGCCCGTTCGACAGGGAGGGAATCTATGGCTACACCTTC
CASSPFDREGIYGYTF
>TRBD2|TRBJ2-4|TRBV6-4|few
TGTGCCAGCATGCGGGGGGGCCAAAAAAACATTCAGTACTTC
CASMRGGQKNIQYF
>-|TRBJ1-2|TRBV6-5|-
TGTGCCAGCAGTTACTCGAGCCAGGGCTATGACTACACCTTC
CASSYSSQGYDYTF
>-|TRBJ2-1|TRBV4-2|-
TGTGCCAGCAGCCCAAGCCGGTGGGCCTACAATGAGCAGTTCTTC
CASSPSRWAYNEQFF
>-|TRBJ1-2|TRBV4-3|-
TGCGCCAGCAGCCAAGAAATGGGCAGGGGATACTATGGCTACACCTTC
CASSQEMGRGYYGYTF
>-|TRBJ2-3|TRBV7-9|-
TGTGCCAGCAGCTCCAGCGGATCTAGCACAGATACGCAGTATTTT
CASSSSGSSTDTQYF
>-|TRBJ2-2|TRBV28|-
TGTGCCAGCCGAGGGGGGCGGCTATCGAACACCGGGGAGCTGTTTTTT
CASRGGRLSNTGELFF
>-|TRBJ2-1|TRBV6-1|-
TGTGCCAGCAGTAACTCCAATCTACACAATGAGCAGTTCTTC
CASSNSNLHNEQFF
>-|TRBJ1-2|TRBV5-1|-
TGCGCCAGCAGCTTGGGCCTAGGAGAGGTCGACGGCTACACCTTC
CASSLGLGEVDGYTF
>-|TRBJ2-1|TRBV20-1|-
TGCAGTGCCTCCTCCCGGGACACATACAATGAGCAGTTCTTC
CSASSRDTYNEQFF
>-|TRBJ1-2|TRBV20-1|few
TGCAGTGCTATAACCGAAAGCAGAGCAGCTAACTATGGCTACACCTTC
CSAITESRAANYGYTF
>-|TRBJ2-1|TRBV3-1|few
TGTGCCAGCAGCCAAGAGCGGGGTCGGATGAATGAGCAGTTCTTC
CASSQERGRMNEQFF
>-|TRBJ2-1|TRBV4-1|-
TGCGCCAGCAGCCATCCCGGGGGTACCCACGGTGAGCAGTTCTTC
CASSHPGGTHGEQFF
>-|TRBJ2-1|TRBV27|-
TGTGCCAGCAGTCCCTCCACCGGGGGAACCTACAATGAGCAGTTCTTC
CASSPSTGGTYNEQFF
>-|TRBJ2-1|TRBV12-3/TRBV12-4|-
TGTGCCAGCAGTTTCCGCCTGGGGGTTAACAATGAGCAGTTCTTC
CASSFRLGVNNEQFF
>-|TRBJ1-1|TRBV4-1|few
TGCGCCAGCAGCCAACTGACTGGGGGCCTGAACACTGAAGCTTTCTTT
CASSQLTGGLNTEAFF
>-|TRBJ2-5|TRBV7-2|-
TGTGCCAGCAGCCAGGGATTCCGTTCCCAGTACTTC
CASSQGFRSQYF
>TRBD2|TRBJ2-4|TRBV7-2|-
TGTGCCAGCAGCTTAGTGACTAGCGGGGGCGGCCAAAACATTCAGTACTTC
CASSLVTSGGGQNIQYF
>-|TRBJ1-2|TRBV4-1|-
TGCGCCAGCAGCCATCCCGGGACCCTTAATGGCTACACCTTC
CASSHPGTLNGYTF
>-|TRBJ2-5|TRBV5-1|-
TGCGCCAGCAGCAAAACAGGGATCGGGGAGACCCAGTACTTC
CASSKTGIGETQYF
>-|TRBJ2-1|TRBV6-5|-
TGTGCCAGCACATCAGGGGGGTTTGAGCAGTTCTTC
CASTSGGFEQFF
>-|TRBJ2-7|TRBV7-2|-
TGTGCCAGCAGCTTATCCCCTAGTTCGGGCGAGCAGTACTTC
CASSLSPSSGEQYF
>-|TRBJ2-7|TRBV11-2|few
TGTGCCAGCAGCTGGACGATGGCCAGCGCCTCCTCCTACGAGCAGTACTTC
CASSWTMASASSYEQYF
>-|TRBJ2-1|TRBV11-2|-
TGTGCCAGCAGCTTAGTGGTAGGGAGGAACTACAATGAGCAGTTCTTC
CASSLVVGRNYNEQFF
>-|TRBJ2-1|TRBV20-1|-
TGCAGTGTTCCGGTACTATATTACAATGAGCAGTTCTTC
CSVPVLYYNEQFF
>-|TRBJ2-2|TRBV2|-
TGTGCCAGCAGGGAATGGACAGCGCTCACCGGGGAGCTGTTTTTT
CASREWTALTGELFF
>-|TRBJ2-1|TRBV25-1|-
TGTGCCAGCAGTGAAAGTCAGGGACGGGGCAATGAGCAGTTCTTC
CASSESQGRGNEQFF
>-|TRBJ1-2|TRBV7-2|-
TGTGCCAGCAGCTTAAGCAGGGGACCTAACTATGGCTACACCTTC
CASSLSRGPNYGYTF
>TRBD1|TRBJ2-1|TRBV6-5|few
TGTGCCAGCAGTTACGGGACAGGGCCAAATGAGCAGTTCTTC
CASSYGTGPNEQFF
>TRBD2|TRBJ2-3|TRBV4-3|few
TGCGCCAGCAGTCCTACTAGCGGGGTGCAGTATACGCAGTATTTT
CASSPTSGVQYTQYF
>TRBD2|TRBJ2-5|TRBV6-5|-
TGTGCCAGCAGTTATCTTAGTGAGCGGGGACTCCAAGAGACCCAGTACTTC
CASSYLSERGLQETQYF
>-|TRBJ1-1|TRBV4-1|-
TGCGCCAGCAGCCAGACCGGGGGGGCTCGGAACACTGAAGCTTTCTTT
CASSQTGGARNTEAFF
>-|TRBJ1-5|TRBV4-2|few
TGTGCCAGCAGCCAAGATCTACAGGGAACCCATCAGCCCCAGCATTTT
CASSQDLQGTHQPQHF
>-|TRBJ2-7|TRBV12-3/TRBV12-4|many
TGTGCCAGCAGACCCGGGGGCTCGACCTACGAGCAGTACTTC
CASRPGGSTYEQYF
>-|TRBJ2-7|TRBV28|-
TGTGCCAGCAGTTTACACCAGGGTTCCTACGAGCAGTACTTC
CASSLHQGSYEQYF
>-|TRBJ2-7|TRBV20-1|-
TGCAGTGCGATTCTAGGTGGCGAGCAGTACTTC
CSAILGGEQYF
>-|TRBJ2-1|TRBV6-2/TRBV6-3|-
TGTGCCAGCAGTTACCATGCGGACACCCCGACCTACAATGAGCAGTTCTTC
CASSYHADTPTYNEQFF
>TRBD2|TRBJ2-7|TRBV4-1|-
TGCGCCAGCAGCCAAGTTCCCGCTAGCGGGGGGGCCTACGAGCAGTACTTC
CASSQVPASGGAYEQYF